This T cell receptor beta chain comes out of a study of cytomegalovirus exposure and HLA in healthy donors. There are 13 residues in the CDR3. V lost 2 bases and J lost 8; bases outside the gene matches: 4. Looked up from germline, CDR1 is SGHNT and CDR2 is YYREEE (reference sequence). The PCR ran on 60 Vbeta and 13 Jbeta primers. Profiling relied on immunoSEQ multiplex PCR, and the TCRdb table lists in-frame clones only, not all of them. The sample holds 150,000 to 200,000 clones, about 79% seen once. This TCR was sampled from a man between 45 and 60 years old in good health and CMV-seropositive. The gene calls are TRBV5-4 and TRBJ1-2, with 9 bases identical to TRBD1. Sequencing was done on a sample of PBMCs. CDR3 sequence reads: CASSFLTGGGYTF. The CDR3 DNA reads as TGTGCCAGCAGCTTCTTAACAGGGGGCGGCTACACCTTC.